This TCR beta chain was documented in a study of cytomegalovirus exposure and HLA in healthy donors. Study-level background: The platform used for the 110 or so validation repertoires matched that of the roughly 670 first-cohort repertoires, a later analysis reported.

Assay used: immunoSEQ multiplex PCR; TCRdb lists only in-frame clones, some missing. The sample records some 270,000 clones, roughly 85% being singletons. Trimming took off 5 bases at V and 5 bases at J, with 18 bases between the two ends. The CDR3 extends over 15 amino acids. Germline-derived CDR1 and CDR2 are MNHNS and SASEGT. Findings and caveats of the study: In vitro assays verified that a few CMV-associated chains recognized CMV antigens specifically. Within the 100 to 150 validation repertoires, first-cohort TCR clusters tended to co-occur, according to a later analysis. TCR beta chains numbering more than 150 were designated cytomegalovirus-associated.

Regarding this clone: Its antigen is currently unknown.

The receptor was derived from a woman aged 18-29 years in good health and CMV-seronegative. This chain uses TRBV6-1 with TRBJ1-1; D gene unclear. The sample comprised PBMCs. The CDR3 protein is CASSPPGGRVTEAFF. The CDR3 DNA is TGTGCCAGCAGTCCCCCGGGAGGGAGGGTAACTGAAGCTTTCTTT.